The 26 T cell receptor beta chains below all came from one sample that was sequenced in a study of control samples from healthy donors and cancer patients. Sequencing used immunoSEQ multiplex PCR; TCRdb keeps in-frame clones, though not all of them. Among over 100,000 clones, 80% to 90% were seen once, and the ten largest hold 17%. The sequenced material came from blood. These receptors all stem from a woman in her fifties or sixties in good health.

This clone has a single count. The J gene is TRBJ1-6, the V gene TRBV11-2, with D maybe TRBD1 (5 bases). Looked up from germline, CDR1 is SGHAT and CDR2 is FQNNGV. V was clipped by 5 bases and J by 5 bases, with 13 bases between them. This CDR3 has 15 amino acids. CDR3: CASSKGDVDNSPLHF. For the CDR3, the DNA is TGTGCCAGCAGCAAAGGGGACGTTGATAATTCACCCCTCCACTTT.

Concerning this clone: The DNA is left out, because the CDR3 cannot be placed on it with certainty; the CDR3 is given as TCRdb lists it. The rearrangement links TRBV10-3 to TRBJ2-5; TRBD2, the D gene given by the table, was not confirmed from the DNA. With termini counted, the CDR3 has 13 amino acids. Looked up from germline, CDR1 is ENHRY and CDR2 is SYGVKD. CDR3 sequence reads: CAISESVGSGSDF.

CDR3 nucleotides: TGTGCCAGCTCACCGGAATCTAAGACCCAGTACTTC. Its protein product is CASSPESKTQYF. V is TRBV18 and J is TRBJ2-5; D not certain. Germline V gene sequence: CDR1 KGHSH, CDR2 LQKENI. Trimming pared 3 bases from V and 6 bases from J, leaving 8 bases between. This CDR3 is built from 12 residues.

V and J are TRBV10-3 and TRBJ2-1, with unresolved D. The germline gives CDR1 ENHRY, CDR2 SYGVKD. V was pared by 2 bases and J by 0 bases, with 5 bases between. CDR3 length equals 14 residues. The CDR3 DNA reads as TGTGCCATCAGTGAGCAGTACTCCTACAATGAGCAGTTCTTC. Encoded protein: CAISEQYSYNEQFF.

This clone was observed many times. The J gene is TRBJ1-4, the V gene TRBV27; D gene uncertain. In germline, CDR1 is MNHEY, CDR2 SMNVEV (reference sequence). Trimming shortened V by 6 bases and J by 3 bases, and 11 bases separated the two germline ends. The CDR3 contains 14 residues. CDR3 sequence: CASSHGPSNEKLFF. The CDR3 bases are TGTGCCAGCAGCCACGGGCCTTCTAATGAAAAACTGTTTTTT. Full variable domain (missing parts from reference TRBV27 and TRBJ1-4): EAQVTQNPRYLITVTGKKLTVTCSQNMNHEYMSWYRQDPGLGLRQIYYSMNVEVTDKGDVPEGYKVSRKEKRNFPLILESPSPNQTSLYFCASSHGPSNEKLFFGSGTQLSVL.

CDR3 nucleotides: TGTGCCAGCAGACGGCAGGGGTCCTCCTACGAGCAGTACTTC. Translating it yields CASRRQGSSYEQYF. The rearrangement links TRBV6-5 to TRBJ2-7; D might be TRBD1 (6 bases). V gave up 6 bases and J gave up 0 bases, with 12 bases separating them. Per germline, CDR1 MNHEY and CDR2 SVGAGI. This CDR3 contains 14 residues.

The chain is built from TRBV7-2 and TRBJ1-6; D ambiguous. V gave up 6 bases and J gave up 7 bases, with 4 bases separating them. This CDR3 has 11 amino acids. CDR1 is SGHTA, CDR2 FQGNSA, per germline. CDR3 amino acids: CASSSNSPLHF. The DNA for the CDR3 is TGTGCCAGCAGTTCGAATTCACCCCTCCACTTT.

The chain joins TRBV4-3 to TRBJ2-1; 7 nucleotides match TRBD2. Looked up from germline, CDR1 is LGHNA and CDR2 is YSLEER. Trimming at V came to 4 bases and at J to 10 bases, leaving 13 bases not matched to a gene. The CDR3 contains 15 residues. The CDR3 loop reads CASSPSGVEGREQFF. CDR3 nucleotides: TGCGCCAGCAGCCCAAGCGGGGTTGAAGGGCGGGAGCAGTTCTTC.

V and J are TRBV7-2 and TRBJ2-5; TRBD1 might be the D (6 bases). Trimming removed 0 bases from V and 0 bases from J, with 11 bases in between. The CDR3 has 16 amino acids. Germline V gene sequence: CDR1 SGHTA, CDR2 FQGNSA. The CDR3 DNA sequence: TGTGCCAGCAGCTTAGCGCAGGGGCTGTACCAAGAGACCCAGTACTTC. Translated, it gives CASSLAQGLYQETQYF. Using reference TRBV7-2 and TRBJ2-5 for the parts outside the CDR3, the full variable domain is GAGVSQSPSNKVTEKGKDVELRCDPISGHTALYWYRQSLGQGLEFLIYFQGNSAPDKSGLPSDRFSAERTGGSVSTLTIQRTQQEDSAVYLCASSLAQGLYQETQYFGPGTRLLVL.

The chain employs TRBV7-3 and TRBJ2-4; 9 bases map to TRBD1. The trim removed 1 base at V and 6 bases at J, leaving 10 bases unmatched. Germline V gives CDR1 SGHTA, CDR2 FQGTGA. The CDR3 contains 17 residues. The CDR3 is CASSLRGGDRVGNIQYF. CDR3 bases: TGTGCCAGCAGCTTAAGGGGAGGGGACAGGGTGGGAAACATTCAGTACTTC. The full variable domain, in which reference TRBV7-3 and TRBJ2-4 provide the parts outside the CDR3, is GAGVSQTPSNKVTEKGKYVELRCDPISGHTALYWYRQSLGQGPEFLIYFQGTGAADDSGLPNDRFFAVRPEGSVSTLKIQRTERGDSAVYLCASSLRGGDRVGNIQYFGAGTRLSVL.

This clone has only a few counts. The CDR3 coding sequence is TGTGCCATCAGCGCAGGACAGGGCCAATACAATGAGCAGTTCTTC. Translation gives CAISAGQGQYNEQFF. The chain joins TRBV10-3 to TRBJ2-1, with 8 bases fitting TRBD1. The germline gives CDR1 ENHRY, CDR2 SYGVKD. The CDR3 length is 15 residues. V gave up 6 bases and J gave up 4 bases; unmatched junction bases: 8.

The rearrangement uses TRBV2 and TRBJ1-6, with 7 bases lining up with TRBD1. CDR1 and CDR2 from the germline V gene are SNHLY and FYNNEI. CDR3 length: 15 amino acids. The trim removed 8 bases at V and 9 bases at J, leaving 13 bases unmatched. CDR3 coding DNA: TGTGCCAGCCTTGCATACGACAGGGAAGGTTCACCCCTCCACTTT. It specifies CASLAYDREGSPLHF.

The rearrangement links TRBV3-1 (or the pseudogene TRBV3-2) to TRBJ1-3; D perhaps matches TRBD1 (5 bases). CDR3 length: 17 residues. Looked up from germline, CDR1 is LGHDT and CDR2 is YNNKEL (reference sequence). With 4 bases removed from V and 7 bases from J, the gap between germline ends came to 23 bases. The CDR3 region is CASSLYGGGNTVNTIYF. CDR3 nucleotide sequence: TGTGCCAGCAGCCTCTACGGGGGGGGAAATACGGTCAACACCATATATTTT.

The DNA of the CDR3 is TGTGCCAGCAGTTACACCCTAGCAACAGGGGCCGGCTACACCTTC. The encoded protein is CASSYTLATGAGYTF. This chain connects TRBV6-2 or TRBV6-3 to TRBJ1-2; 7 bases match TRBD1. The CDR3 sequence is 15 residues long. V trimming: 2 bases; J trimming: 8 bases; junction bases outside the gene matches: 11. Germline assignment: CDR1 MNHEY and CDR2 SVGEGT.

The CDR3 nucleotides are TGTGCCAGTAGTATAGATCTGGGGGATGGCTACGAGCAGTACTTC. Its translation is CASSIDLGDGYEQYF. The gene calls are TRBV19 and TRBJ2-7; either TRBD1 or TRBD2 may fit D (5 bases each). CDR1 is LNHDA and CDR2 is SQIVND in the germline V gene (reference sequence). Trimming pared 0 bases from V and 3 bases from J, leaving 12 bases between. The CDR3 covers 15 residues.

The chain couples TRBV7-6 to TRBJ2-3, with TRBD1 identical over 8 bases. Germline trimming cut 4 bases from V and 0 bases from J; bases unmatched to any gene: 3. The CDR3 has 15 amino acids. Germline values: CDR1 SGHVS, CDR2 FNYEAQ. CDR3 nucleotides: TGTGCCAGCAGCTCCTGGACAGGGAGCACAGATACGCAGTATTTT. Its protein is CASSSWTGSTDTQYF.

The CDR3 protein is CASSLAGDYGYTF. The CDR3 DNA is TGTGCCAGCAGTTTAGCAGGGGACTATGGCTACACCTTC. This chain uses TRBV27 with TRBJ1-2; D is possibly TRBD1 (6 bases). The CDR3 is 13 residues long. Deletions cut 2 bases from V and 3 bases from J, with 7 bases between. The V gene's germline CDR1 is MNHEY and CDR2 SMNVEV (reference sequence).

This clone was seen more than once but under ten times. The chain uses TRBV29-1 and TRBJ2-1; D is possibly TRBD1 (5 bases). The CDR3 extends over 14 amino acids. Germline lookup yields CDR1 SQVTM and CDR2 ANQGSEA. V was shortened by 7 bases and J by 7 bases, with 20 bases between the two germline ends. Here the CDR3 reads CSADRPSRLNEQFF. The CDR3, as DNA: TGCAGCGCCGACAGACCCAGTCGTCTTAATGAGCAGTTCTTC.

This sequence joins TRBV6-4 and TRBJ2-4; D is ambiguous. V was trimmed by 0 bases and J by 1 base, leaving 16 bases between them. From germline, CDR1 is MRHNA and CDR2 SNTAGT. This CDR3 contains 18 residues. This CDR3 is CASSDSVTGPVAKNIQYF. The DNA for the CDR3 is TGTGCCAGCAGTGACTCCGTTACCGGACCCGTCGCCAAAAACATTCAGTACTTC.

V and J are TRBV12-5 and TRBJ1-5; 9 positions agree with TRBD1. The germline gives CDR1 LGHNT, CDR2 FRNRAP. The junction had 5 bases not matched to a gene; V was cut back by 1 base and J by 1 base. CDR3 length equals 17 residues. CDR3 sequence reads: CASGLDWTGESNQPQHF. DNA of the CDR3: TGTGCTAGTGGTTTGGACTGGACAGGGGAGAGCAATCAGCCCCAGCATTTT.

Here the CDR3 reads CASSTQGAGKLFF. In DNA form, the CDR3 reads TGTGCCAGCAGTACTCAGGGGGCCGGAAAACTGTTTTTT. The chain couples TRBV3-1 (or the pseudogene TRBV3-2) to TRBJ1-4, with 8 bases identical to TRBD1. The CDR3 has 13 amino acids. The trim removed 6 bases at V and 10 bases at J, leaving 7 bases unmatched. Germline V gives CDR1 LGHDT, CDR2 YNNKEL (reference sequence).

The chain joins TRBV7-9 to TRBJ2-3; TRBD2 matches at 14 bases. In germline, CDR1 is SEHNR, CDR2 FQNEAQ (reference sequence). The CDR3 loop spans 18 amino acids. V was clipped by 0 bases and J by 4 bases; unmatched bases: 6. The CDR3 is CASSLAKGTSGGPDTQYF. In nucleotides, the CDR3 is TGTGCCAGCAGCTTAGCGAAGGGGACTAGCGGGGGACCAGATACGCAGTATTTT. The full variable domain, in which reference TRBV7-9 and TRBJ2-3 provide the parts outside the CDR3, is DTGVSQNPRHKITKRGQNVTFRCDPISEHNRLYWYRQTLGQGPEFLTYFQNEAQLEKSRLLSDRFSAERPKGSFSTLEIQRTEQGDSAMYLCASSLAKGTSGGPDTQYFGPGTRLTVL.

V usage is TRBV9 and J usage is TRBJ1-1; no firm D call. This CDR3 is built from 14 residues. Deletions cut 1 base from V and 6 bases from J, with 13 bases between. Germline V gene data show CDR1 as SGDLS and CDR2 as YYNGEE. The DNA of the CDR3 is TGTGCCAGCAGCGTATCCGGTCGGGTCGCTGAAGCTTTCTTT. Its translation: CASSVSGRVAEAFF.

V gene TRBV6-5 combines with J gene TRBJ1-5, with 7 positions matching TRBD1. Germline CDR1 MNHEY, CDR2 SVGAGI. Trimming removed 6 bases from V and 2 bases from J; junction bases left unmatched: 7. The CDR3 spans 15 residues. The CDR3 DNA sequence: TGTGCCAGCAGGGGAACAGGGGCGGGCAATCAGCCCCAGCATTTT. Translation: CASRGTGAGNQPQHF.

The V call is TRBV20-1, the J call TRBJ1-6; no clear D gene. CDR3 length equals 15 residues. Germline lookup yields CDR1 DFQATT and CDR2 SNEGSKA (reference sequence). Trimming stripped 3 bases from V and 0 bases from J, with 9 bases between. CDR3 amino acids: CSASLRSSYNSPLHF. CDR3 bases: TGCAGTGCTAGTTTAAGGAGCTCCTATAATTCACCCCTCCACTTT.

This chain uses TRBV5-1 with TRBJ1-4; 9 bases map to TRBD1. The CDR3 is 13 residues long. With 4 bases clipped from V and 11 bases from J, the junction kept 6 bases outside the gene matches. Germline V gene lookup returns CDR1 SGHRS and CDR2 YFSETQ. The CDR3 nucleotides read TGCGCCAGCAGCCGAAACAGGGGGCGGAAACTGTTTTTT. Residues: CASSRNRGRKLFF.